The rows below give T cell receptor beta chains drawn from one sample of a study of blood T cell repertoires in COVID-19. The table came from immunoSEQ multiplex PCR; TCRdb's copy has only in-frame clones and leaves some out. The sample has about 210,000 clones, 89% seen once; the top ten hold approximately 8%. The sequencing input was PBMCs or T cells enriched from blood (not recorded which). The receptor source for this set is a woman aged 18-35 years who had recovered from COVID-19. The conserved cysteine and the conserved F or W are not part of the CDR3 here.

v_call	j_call	cdr3_aa
TRBV28	TRBJ1-6	ASRWTADSPLH
TRBV5-1	TRBJ1-1	ASSLLPGEQSMNTEAF
TRBV5-1	TRBJ1-6	ASRRQTGGVDNSPLH
TRBV7-3	TRBJ2-3	ASSLSPGRGPSGESTDTQY
TRBV6-6	TRBJ2-7	ASNRGDYEQY
TRBV19	TRBJ2-7	ASNSGGPYEQY
TRBV2	TRBJ1-2	ASSEDSYYGYT
TRBV9	TRBJ1-1	ASSVGTGGDTEAF
TRBV5-1	TRBJ1-4	ASSLTQGEKLF
TRBV5-1	TRBJ2-5	ASSFGSGGAIETQY
TRBV6-1	TRBJ1-6	ASSEAAGSYNSPLH
TRBV13	TRBJ2-1	ASIQGPGQGNNEQF
TRBV4-1	TRBJ2-3	ASSQEGQGGDTQY
TRBV7-8	TRBJ2-7	ASSPTGLKTYEQY
TRBV5-1	TRBJ2-3	ASSFADTQY
TRBV5-6	TRBJ1-1	ASSLAGSEAF
TRBV28	TRBJ1-4	ASSLSPSYEKLF
TRBV5-4	TRBJ1-5	ASSKGQGAPQPQH
TRBV5-4	TRBJ2-3	ASSLARGGPDTQY
TRBV29-1	TRBJ1-4	STTGGENEKLF
TRBV27	TRBJ1-6	ASSPRTGERSPLH
TRBV6-5	TRBJ2-1	ASSRQELYNEQF
TRBV28	TRBJ1-6	ASREGQGAGSPLH
TRBV19	TRBJ2-1	ASSISSGWGGNGQF
TRBV7-9	TRBJ1-1	ASSPSTEAF